This T cell receptor beta chain was found in a study of early T cells in non-severe SARS-CoV-2 infection. Study details: Chains from this unsorted whole-blood bulk RNA could not be paired.

In its sample, this clonotype was seen a few times. The CDR3 runs to 14 residues. CDR1 MNHEY and CDR2 SVGAGI come from the germline V gene. Between the trimmed V and J ends, which lost 7 bases and 3 bases, there was a span of 12 bases. Unique molecular identifiers were affixed to single, distinct cDNA molecules. MiXCR, applied by TCRdb to the 5' RACE reads, yields one record per CDR3 protein. The sample lists about 60,000 distinct CDR3 sequences; 10% to 15% were seen once. This TCR was recovered from an adult who was a healthcare worker with PCR-confirmed SARS-CoV-2 infection or an uninfected control (not recorded which). Sequenced sample: whole blood. The chain uses TRBV6-5 and TRBJ2-2; D assignment may be TRBD1 or TRBD2 (5 bases each). Written as DNA, the CDR3 is TGTGCCAGCAATCCCGGGACGGACACCGGGGAGCTGTTTTTT. Protein: CASNPGTDTGELFF.